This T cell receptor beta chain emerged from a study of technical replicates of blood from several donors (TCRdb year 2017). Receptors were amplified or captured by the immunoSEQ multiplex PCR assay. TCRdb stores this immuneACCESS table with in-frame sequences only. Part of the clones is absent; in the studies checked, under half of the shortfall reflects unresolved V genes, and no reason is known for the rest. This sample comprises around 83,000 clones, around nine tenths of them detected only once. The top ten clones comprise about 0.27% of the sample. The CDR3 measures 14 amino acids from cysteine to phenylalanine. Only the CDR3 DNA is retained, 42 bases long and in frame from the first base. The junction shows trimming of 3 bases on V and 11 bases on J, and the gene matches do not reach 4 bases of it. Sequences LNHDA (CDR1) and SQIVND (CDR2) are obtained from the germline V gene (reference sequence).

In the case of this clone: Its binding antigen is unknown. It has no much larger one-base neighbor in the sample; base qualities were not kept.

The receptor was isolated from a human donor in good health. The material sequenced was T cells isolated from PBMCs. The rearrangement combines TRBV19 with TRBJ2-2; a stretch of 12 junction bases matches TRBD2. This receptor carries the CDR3 CASSMGLAGTELFF. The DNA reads TGTGCCAGTAGTATGGGACTAGCGGGTACAGAGCTGTTTTTT.